This TCR beta chain appears in the sequencing data of a study of chemoradiotherapy in HPV16-positive cancers. For the study at large: Candidate HPV-specific T-cell clones and common TCR motifs came from functional assays in a couple of HPV16-positive patients.

Measured with immunoSEQ multiplex PCR; TCRdb has only the in-frame clones, and not every one. Found here are about 22,000 clones, roughly 92% of them singletons; the top ten hold roughly 15%. With respect to this clone: Its antigen is as yet unknown.

Germline V CDR1 and CDR2: LNHDA, SQIVND (reference sequence). J was trimmed by 4 bases and V by 1 base; bases with no gene match: 4. The CDR3 extends over 16 amino acids. Study-level findings and limits: Candidate HPV-specific clones and E7-related TCR motifs grew in tumor during treatment.

The chain links TRBV19 to TRBJ2-5; 12 bases align to TRBD2. The TCR sequence derives from a human donor with HPV-associated anogenital cancer. Sequenced material: blood, taken from a patient who underwent chemoradiotherapy. The CDR3 reads CASSIASGRAPETQYF. The CDR3 nucleotides are TGTGCCAGTAGTATAGCTAGCGGGAGGGCCCCAGAGACCCAGTACTTC.